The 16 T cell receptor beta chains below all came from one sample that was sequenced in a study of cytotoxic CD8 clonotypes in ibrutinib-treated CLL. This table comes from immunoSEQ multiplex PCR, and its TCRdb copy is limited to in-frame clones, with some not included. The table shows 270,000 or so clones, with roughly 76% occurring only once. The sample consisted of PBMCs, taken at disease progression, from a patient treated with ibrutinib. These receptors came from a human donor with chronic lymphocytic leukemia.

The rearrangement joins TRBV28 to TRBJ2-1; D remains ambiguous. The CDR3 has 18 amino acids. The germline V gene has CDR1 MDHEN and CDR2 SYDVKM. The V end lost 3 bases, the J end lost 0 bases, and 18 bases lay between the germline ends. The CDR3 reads CASSFTELGGSSYNEQFF. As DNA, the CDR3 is TGTGCCAGCAGTTTTACGGAGCTGGGCGGTAGCTCCTACAATGAGCAGTTCTTC.

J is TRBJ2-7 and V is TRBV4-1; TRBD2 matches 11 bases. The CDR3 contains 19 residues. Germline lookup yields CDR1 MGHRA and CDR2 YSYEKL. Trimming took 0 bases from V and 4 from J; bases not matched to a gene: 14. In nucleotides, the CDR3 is TGCGCCAGCAGCCAAGAACGACTAGCGGGACGATCGCCTACTTACGAGCAGTACTTC. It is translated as CASSQERLAGRSPTYEQYF.

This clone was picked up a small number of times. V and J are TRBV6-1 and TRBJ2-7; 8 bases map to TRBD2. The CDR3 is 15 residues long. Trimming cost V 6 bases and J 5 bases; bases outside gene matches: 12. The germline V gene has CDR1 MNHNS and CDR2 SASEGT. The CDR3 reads CASRPPGGAPHEQYF. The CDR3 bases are TGTGCCAGCAGACCCCCCGGGGGGGCTCCCCACGAGCAGTACTTC.

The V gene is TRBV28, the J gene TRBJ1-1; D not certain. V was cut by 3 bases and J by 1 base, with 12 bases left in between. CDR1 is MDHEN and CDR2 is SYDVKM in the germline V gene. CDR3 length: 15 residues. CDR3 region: CASSFGSSGNTEAFF. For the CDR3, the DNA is TGTGCCAGCAGTTTTGGTAGTTCGGGGAACACTGAAGCTTTCTTT.

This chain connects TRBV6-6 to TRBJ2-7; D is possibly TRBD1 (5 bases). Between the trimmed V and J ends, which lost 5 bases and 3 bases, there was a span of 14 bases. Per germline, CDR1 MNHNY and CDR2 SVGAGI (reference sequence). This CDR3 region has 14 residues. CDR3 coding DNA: TGTGCCAGCAGTCAGGGCCACATCGGCTACGAGCAGTACTTC. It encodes CASSQGHIGYEQYF.

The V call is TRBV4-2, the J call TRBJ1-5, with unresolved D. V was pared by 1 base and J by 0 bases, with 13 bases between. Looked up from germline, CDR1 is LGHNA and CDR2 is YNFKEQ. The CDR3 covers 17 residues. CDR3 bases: TGTGCCAGCAGCCAAGCTGGGGTCGGAGATAGCAATCAGCCCCAGCATTTT. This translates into CASSQAGVGDSNQPQHF.

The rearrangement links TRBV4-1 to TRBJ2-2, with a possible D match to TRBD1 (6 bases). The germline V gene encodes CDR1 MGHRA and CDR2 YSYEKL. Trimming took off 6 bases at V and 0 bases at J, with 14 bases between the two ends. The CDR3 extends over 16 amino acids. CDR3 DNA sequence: TGCGCCAGCAGATCGCAACAGGGAACGAACACCGGGGAGCTGTTTTTT. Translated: CASRSQQGTNTGELFF.

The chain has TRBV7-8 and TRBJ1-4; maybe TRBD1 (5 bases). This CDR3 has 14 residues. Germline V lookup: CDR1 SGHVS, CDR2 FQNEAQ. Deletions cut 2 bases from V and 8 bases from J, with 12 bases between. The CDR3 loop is CASSLSGGLEKLFF. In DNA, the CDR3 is TGTGCCAGCAGCTTATCCGGGGGGTTGGAAAAACTGTTTTTT. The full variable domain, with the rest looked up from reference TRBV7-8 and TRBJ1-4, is GAGVSQSPRYKVAKRGQDVALRCDPISGHVSLFWYQQALGQGPEFLTYFQNEAQLDKSGLPSDRFFAERPEGSVSTLKIQRTQQEDSAVYLCASSLSGGLEKLFFGSGTQLSVL.

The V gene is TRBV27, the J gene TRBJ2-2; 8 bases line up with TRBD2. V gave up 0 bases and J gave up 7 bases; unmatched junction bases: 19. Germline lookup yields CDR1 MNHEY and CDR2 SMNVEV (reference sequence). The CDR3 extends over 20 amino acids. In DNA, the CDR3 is TGTGCCAGCAGTTTATCGGGGGGCGTTCGGGTCTCAGCGGGAGTCGGGGAGCTGTTTTTT. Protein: CASSLSGGVRVSAGVGELFF.

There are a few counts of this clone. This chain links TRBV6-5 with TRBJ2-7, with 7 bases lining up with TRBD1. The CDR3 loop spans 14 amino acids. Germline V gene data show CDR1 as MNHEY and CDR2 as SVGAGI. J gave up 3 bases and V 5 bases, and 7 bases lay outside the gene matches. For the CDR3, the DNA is TGTGCCAGCAGTCCGGGACAGATCCTCTACGAGCAGTACTTC. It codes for CASSPGQILYEQYF.

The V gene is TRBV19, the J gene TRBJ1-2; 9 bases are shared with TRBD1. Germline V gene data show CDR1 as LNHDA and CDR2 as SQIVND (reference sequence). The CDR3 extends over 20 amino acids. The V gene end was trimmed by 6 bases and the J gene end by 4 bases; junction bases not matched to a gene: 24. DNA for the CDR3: TGTGCCAGTAGCTCCATCACAGGGGGCCTAAGGTTCCAACACCGCTATGGCTACACCTTC. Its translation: CASSSITGGLRFQHRYGYTF.

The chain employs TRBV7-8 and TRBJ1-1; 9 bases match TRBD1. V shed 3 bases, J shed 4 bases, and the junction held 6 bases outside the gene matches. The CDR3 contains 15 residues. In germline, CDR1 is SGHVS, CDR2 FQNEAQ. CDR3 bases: TGTGCCAGCAGCTTTGCGACAGGGGGATTCACTGAAGCTTTCTTT. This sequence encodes CASSFATGGFTEAFF.

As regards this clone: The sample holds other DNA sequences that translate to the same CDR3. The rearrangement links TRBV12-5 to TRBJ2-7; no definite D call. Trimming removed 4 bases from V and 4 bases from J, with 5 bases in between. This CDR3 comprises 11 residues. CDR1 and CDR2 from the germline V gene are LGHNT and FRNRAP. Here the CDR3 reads CASGSYYEQYF. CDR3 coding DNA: TGTGCTAGTGGTTCCTATTACGAGCAGTACTTC. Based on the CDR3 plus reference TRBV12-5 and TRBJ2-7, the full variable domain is DARVTQTPRHKVTEMGQEVTMRCQPILGHNTVFWYRQTMMQGLELLAYFRNRAPLDDSGMPKDRFSAEMPDATLATLKIQPSEPRDSAVYFCASGSYYEQYFGPGTRLTVT.

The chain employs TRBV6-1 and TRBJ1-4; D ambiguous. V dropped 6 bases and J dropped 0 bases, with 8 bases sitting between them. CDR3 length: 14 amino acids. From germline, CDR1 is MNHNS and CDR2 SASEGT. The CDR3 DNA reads TGTGCCAGCAGGGAGAAAGCAACTAATGAAAAACTGTTTTTT. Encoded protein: CASREKATNEKLFF.

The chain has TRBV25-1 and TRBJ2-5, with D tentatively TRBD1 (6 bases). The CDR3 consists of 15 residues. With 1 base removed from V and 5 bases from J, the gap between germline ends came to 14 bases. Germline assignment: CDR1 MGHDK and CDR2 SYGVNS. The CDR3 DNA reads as TGTGCCAGCAGTGAATCTCCCCGGGACACTGAGACCCAGTACTTC. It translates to CASSESPRDTETQYF.

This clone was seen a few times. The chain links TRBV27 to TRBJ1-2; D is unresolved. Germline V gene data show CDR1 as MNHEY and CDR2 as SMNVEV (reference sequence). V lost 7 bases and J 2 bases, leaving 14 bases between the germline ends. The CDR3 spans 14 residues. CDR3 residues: CASKLGGMNYGYTF. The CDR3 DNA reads TGTGCCAGCAAACTGGGAGGGATGAACTATGGCTACACCTTC.